This T cell receptor beta chain came from a study of beta chain features in type 1 diabetes. V lost 1 base, J lost 9 bases, and 9 bases stayed unmatched. The V gene's germline CDR1 is SGHTA and CDR2 FQGNSA. The CDR3 runs 16 residues. As to this clone: Its target is not known.

Study results and caveats: Significant though moderate, a shortening of TCRB CDR3s appeared in all four CD4+ subsets of Type 1 diabetes patients.

As every portion of the isolated RNA was reverse transcribed, the sequencing read expressed TCRB transcripts. Using immunoSEQ multiplex PCR, the repertoire was profiled, and TCRdb retains in-frame clones only, with some absent. Of tens of thousands of clones detected, approximately 52% appear once; the ten largest clones hold 2.6%. The receptor comes from a middle-aged woman with type 1 diabetes. Sequencing was carried out using Tregs from blood. This chain links TRBV7-2 with TRBJ2-2; 9 nucleotides match TRBD2. The CDR3 region is CASSLGWTSVTRELFF. The CDR3 DNA reads TGTGCCAGCAGCTTAGGATGGACTAGCGTTACCAGGGAGCTGTTTTTT.